The T cell receptor beta chain under discussion was sequenced for a study of cytomegalovirus exposure and HLA in healthy donors. Study-wide findings and caveats: Overall, around 150 TCR beta chains were annotated as cytomegalovirus-associated. Earlier findings revealed that most TCR beta V segments proved productive either about 87% or about 30% of the time. Presence/absence analyses assumed roughly uniform sequencing depth across donors. Reports indicated that the classifier achieved high specificity and sensitivity in diagnosing cytomegalovirus status.

PCR employed 60 Vbeta and 13 Jbeta primers. Profiled with immunoSEQ multiplex PCR; TCRdb holds only in-frame clones, not every one. The sample lists some 150,000 clones, about 69% occurring once. The V gene's germline CDR1 is SGHRS and CDR2 YFSETQ. CDR3 size: 16 residues. V gave up 2 bases and J gave up 5 bases; unmatched junction bases: 6. Regarding this clone: Its specificity is not known.

This rearrangement joins TRBV5-1 to TRBJ2-2; 10 positions agree with TRBD2. Sequences were obtained from PBMCs. This sequence originates from a human donor in good health. CDR3 DNA sequence: TGCGCCAGCAGCTTATCAGCGGGGGGGCTAACCGGGGAGCTGTTTTTT. This sequence encodes CASSLSAGGLTGELFF.